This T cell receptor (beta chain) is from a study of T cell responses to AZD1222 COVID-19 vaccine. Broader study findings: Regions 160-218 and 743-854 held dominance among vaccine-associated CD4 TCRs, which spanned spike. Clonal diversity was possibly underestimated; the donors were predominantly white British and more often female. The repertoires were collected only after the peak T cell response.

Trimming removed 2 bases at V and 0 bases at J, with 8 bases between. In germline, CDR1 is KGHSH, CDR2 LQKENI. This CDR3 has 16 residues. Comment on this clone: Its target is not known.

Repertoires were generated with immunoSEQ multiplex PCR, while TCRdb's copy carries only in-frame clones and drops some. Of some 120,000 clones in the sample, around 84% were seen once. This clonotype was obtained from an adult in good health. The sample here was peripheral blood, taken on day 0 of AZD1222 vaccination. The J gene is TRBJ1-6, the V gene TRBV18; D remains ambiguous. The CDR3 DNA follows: TGTGCCAGCTCACCAACCCCGAGCTCCTATAATTCACCCCTCCACTTT. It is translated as CASSPTPSSYNSPLHF.